This T cell receptor (beta chain) was found in a study of beta chain features in type 1 diabetes. Expressed TCRB transcripts were sequenced, since all the RNA that had been isolated was reverse transcribed. Repertoires were generated with immunoSEQ multiplex PCR, while TCRdb's copy carries only in-frame clones and drops some. The sample gives 550,000 to 850,000 clones, about an eighth of which show up once; 0.022% is in the top ten. The CDR3 has 17 residues. Trimming pared 1 base from V and 1 base from J, leaving 13 bases between. CDR1 and CDR2 (germline): MGHRA, YSYEKL. About this clone: What it binds is unknown.

Populations obtained by sorting all exceeded 95% purity. Whole-study results and caveats: With patients and controls alike, PCR might favor shorter templates to an equal degree. Insertions were fewer and deletions more numerous at VDJ junctions in type 1 diabetes patients. Moderate but significant shortening of TCRB CDR3s was recorded in all four CD4+ subsets from Type 1 diabetes patients.

This chain links TRBV4-1 with TRBJ2-2; D might be TRBD1 or TRBD2, each matching 5 bases. What was sequenced was naive CD4+ T cells from blood. This sequence was found in a man aged 18 to 30 with type 1 diabetes. CDR3 sequence reads: CASSQVGDLLNTGELFF. The CDR3 DNA reads TGCGCCAGCAGCCAAGTTGGGGACCTATTGAACACCGGGGAGCTGTTTTTT.